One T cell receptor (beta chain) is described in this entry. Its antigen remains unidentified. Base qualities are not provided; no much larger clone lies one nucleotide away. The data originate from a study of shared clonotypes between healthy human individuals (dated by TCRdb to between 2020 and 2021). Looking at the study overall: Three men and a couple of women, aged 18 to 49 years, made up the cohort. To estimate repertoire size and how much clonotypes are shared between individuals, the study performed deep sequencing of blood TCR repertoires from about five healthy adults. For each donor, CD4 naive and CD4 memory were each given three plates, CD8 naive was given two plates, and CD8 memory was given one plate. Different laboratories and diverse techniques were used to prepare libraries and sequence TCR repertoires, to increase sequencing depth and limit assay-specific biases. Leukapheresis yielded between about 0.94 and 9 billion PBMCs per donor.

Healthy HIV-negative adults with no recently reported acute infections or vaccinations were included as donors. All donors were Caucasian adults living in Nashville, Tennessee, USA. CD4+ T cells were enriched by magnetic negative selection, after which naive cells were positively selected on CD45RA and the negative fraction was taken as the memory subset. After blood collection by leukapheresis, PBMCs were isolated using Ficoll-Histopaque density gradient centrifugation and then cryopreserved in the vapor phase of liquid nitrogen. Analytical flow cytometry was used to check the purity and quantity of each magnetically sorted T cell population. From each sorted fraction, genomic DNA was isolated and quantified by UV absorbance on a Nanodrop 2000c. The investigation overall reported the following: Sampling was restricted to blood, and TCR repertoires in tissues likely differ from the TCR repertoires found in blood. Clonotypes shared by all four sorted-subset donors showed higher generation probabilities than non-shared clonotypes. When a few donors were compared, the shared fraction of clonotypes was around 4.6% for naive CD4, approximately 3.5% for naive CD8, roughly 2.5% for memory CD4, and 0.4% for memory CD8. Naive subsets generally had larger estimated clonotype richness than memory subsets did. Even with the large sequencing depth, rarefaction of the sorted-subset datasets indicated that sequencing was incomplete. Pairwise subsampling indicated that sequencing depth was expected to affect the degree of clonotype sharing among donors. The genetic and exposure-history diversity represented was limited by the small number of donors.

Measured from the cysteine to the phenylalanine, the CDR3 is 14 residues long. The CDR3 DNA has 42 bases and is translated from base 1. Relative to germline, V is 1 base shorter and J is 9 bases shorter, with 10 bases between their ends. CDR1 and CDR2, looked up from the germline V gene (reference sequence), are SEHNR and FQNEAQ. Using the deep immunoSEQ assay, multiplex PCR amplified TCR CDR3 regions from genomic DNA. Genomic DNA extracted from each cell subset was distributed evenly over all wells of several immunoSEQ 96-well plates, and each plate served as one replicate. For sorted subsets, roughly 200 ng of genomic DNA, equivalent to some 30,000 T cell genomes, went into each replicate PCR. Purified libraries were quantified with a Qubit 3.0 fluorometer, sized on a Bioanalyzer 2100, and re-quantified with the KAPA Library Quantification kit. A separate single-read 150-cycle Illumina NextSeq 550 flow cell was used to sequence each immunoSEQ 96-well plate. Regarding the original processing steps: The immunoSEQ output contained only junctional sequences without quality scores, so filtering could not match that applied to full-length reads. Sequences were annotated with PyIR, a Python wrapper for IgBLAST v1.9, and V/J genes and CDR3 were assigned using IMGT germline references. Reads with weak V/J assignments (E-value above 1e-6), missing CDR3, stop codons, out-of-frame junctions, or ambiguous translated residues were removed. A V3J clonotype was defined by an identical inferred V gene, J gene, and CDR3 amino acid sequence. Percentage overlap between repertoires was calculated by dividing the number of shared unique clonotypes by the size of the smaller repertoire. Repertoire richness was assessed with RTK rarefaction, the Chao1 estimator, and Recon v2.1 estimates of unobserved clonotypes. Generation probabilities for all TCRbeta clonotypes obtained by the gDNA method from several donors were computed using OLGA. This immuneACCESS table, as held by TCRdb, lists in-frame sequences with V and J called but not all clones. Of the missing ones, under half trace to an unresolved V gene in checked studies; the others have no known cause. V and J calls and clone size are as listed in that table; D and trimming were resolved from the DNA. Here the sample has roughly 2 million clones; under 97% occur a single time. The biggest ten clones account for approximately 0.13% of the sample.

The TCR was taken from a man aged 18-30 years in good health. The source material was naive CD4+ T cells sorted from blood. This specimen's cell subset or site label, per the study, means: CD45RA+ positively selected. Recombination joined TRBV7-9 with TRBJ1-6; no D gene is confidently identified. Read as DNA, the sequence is TGTGCCAGCAGCTTAGGGGATCTCTCTTCACCCCTCCACTTT. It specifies CASSLGDLSSPLHF.